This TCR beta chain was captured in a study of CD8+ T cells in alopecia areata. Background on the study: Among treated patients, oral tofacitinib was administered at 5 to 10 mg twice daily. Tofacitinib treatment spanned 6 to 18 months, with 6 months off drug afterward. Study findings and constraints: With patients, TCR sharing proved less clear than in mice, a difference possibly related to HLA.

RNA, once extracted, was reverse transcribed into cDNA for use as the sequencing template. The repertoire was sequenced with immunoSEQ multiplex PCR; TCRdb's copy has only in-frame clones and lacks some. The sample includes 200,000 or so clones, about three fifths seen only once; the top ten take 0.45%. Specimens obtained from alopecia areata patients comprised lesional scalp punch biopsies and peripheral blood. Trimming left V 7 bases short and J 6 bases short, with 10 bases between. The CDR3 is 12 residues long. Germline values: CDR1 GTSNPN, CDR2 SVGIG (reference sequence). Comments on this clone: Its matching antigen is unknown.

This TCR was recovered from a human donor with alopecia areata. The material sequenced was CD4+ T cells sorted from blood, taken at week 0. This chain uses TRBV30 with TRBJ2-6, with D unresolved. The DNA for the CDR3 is TGTGCCTCCGGCCCTGAGGCCAACGTCCTGACTTTC. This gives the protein CASGPEANVLTF.